Listed below are T cell receptor beta chains from one sample, sequenced in a study of sequential checkpoint blockade in melanoma. Sequencing used immunoSEQ multiplex PCR; TCRdb keeps in-frame clones, though not all of them. In the table there are about 27,000 clones, around three quarters of which are singletons. Sequenced material: CD8+ T cells sorted from blood (inferred from file names), taken from a patient given nivolumab and ipilimumab in sequence. The source is a human donor with melanoma. CDR3s include the opening cysteine and the closing phenylalanine or tryptophan. Fields, in order: V gene, J gene, D gene, CDR3 protein, CDR3 DNA. D genes are given only for firm matches.

TRBV30	TRBJ1-1	.	CAWSVQPGTEAFF	TGTGCCTGGAGTGTACAGCCAGGGACTGAAGCTTTCTTT
TRBV9	TRBJ2-3	.	CASSIGQGTDTQYF	TGTGCCAGCAGCATCGGACAAGGAACAGATACGCAGTATTTT
TRBV11-2	TRBJ1-2	.	CASSLGWGLNYGYTF	TGTGCCAGCAGCTTAGGTTGGGGGCTTAACTATGGCTACACCTTC
TRBV10-3	TRBJ2-7	.	CAISESPGAKDEQYF	TGTGCCATCAGTGAGTCGCCAGGGGCTAAGGACGAGCAGTACTTC
TRBV5-6	TRBJ1-1	.	CASSPGQNTEAFF	TGTGCCAGCAGCCCCGGACAGAACACTGAAGCTTTCTTT
TRBV4-2	TRBJ1-3	.	CASSPGHMGLSGNTIYF	TGTGCCAGCAGCCCGGGACATATGGGCCTCTCTGGAAACACCATATATTTT
TRBV5-1	TRBJ2-3	TRBD2	CASSLETSGGGDTQYF	TGCGCCAGCAGCTTGGAAACTAGCGGGGGGGGAGATACGCAGTATTTT
TRBV11-2	TRBJ2-7	.	CASSHTSSYEQYF	TGTGCCAGCAGCCATACTAGCTCCTACGAGCAGTACTTC
TRBV19	TRBJ1-5	.	CASSISPGINQPQHF	TGTGCCAGTAGTATCAGTCCAGGGATCAATCAGCCCCAGCATTTT
TRBV27	TRBJ2-7	.	CASSLATGYEQYF	TGTGCCAGCAGTTTAGCCACGGGATACGAGCAGTACTTC